This T cell receptor beta chain derives from a study of early T cells in non-severe SARS-CoV-2 infection. Background on the study: The chains were unpaired, and the sequenced material was bulk RNA from unsorted whole blood.

V lost 2 bases to trimming and J lost 1 base; unmatched junction nucleotides: 11. Germline V CDR1 and CDR2: DFQATT, SNEGSKA (reference sequence). This CDR3 comprises 17 residues. The TCR library protocol was used to attach unique molecular identifiers. These identifiers were attached to individual cDNA molecules. MiXCR, run by TCRdb on the 5' RACE reads, gives a single entry per CDR3 protein. The sample has about 48,000 distinct CDR3 sequences, over 7.5% seen once; the top ten hold almost 8.5%. This clonotype occurred many times. Its target is not known. General study points: Lookups in VDJdb leaned toward anti-spike CD8 responses and missed private and CD4 specificities.

The sequencing input was whole blood. This sequence originates from an adult who was a healthcare worker with PCR-confirmed SARS-CoV-2 infection or an uninfected control (not recorded which). The J gene is TRBJ2-4, the V gene TRBV20-1, with 7 bases matching TRBD2. CDR3: CSARPLRSGRAKNIQYF. The DNA for the CDR3 is TGCAGTGCTAGACCTCTGAGATCCGGGAGGGCCAAAAACATTCAGTACTTC.